Each of the 17 T cell receptor beta chains below was sequenced from the same sample in a study of cytomegalovirus exposure and HLA in healthy donors. The PCR had 60 Vbeta and 13 Jbeta primers. Some clones are missing from TCRdb's copy, which holds only in-frame ones; the method was immunoSEQ multiplex PCR. This repertoire shows 150,000 to 250,000 clones, around 78% found once; its top ten account for approximately 2%. The sample was PBMCs. Receptors originate from a man aged 25-40 years in good health and CMV-seronegative.

The chain combines TRBV27 with TRBJ2-5; TRBD2 agrees at 7 bases. Per the germline V gene, CDR1 is MNHEY and CDR2 is SMNVEV (reference sequence). With 4 bases clipped from V and 4 bases from J, the junction kept 12 bases outside the gene matches. This CDR3 is 16 amino acids long. The chain's CDR3 is CASSSLRGSLGETQYF. For the CDR3, the DNA is TGTGCCAGCAGTTCATTACGCGGGAGTCTTGGAGAGACCCAGTACTTC.

The chain employs TRBV5-1 and TRBJ2-3, with 10 bases fitting TRBD2. The J segment lost 2 bases and the V segment lost 5 bases, leaving 5 bases of the junction unmatched. The V gene's germline CDR1 is SGHRS and CDR2 YFSETQ. The CDR3 has 15 residues. The DNA of the CDR3 is TGCGCCAGCAGTTCACTAGCGGGACCCACAGATACGCAGTATTTT. Translated: CASSSLAGPTDTQYF.

V usage is TRBV25-1 and J usage is TRBJ2-1; the D gene is possibly TRBD2 (6 bases). V lost 10 bases, J lost 5 bases, and 21 bases lay in between. The CDR3 totals 15 residues. Germline V gives CDR1 MGHDK, CDR2 SYGVNS. This CDR3 reads CAISYRAGRNNEQFF. The CDR3 DNA reads as TGTGCCATCAGCTATCGGGCGGGACGGAACAATGAGCAGTTCTTC.

The chain uses TRBV30 and TRBJ2-7, with TRBD2 matching 12 bases. Germline assignment: CDR1 GTSNPN and CDR2 SVGIG (reference sequence). The CDR3 contains 19 residues. V was clipped by 1 base and J by 0 bases; unmatched bases: 13. The CDR3 nucleotides read TGTGCCTGGAGTGCCCGGACTAGCGGGAACCGATACTACTCCTACGAGCAGTACTTC. This sequence encodes CAWSARTSGNRYYSYEQYF.

The chain joins TRBV28 to TRBJ1-4, with 10 bases identical to TRBD1. The length of the CDR3 is 14 residues. The germline V gene encodes CDR1 MDHEN and CDR2 SYDVKM. Trimming took 5 bases from V and 4 from J; bases not matched to a gene: 1. The CDR3: CASSRDRGNEKLFF. DNA for the CDR3: TGTGCCAGCAGTCGGGACAGGGGTAATGAAAAACTGTTTTTT.

V and J are TRBV7-8 and TRBJ2-5; 8 positions match TRBD1. The CDR3 length is 15 residues. With V trimmed by 3 bases and J by 4 bases, 7 bases remained unmatched. Germline-derived CDR1 and CDR2 are SGHVS and FQNEAQ. The CDR3 nucleotides read TGTGCCAGCAGCTTTCAGGGGGCGGTGGGAGAGACCCAGTACTTC. Translating gives CASSFQGAVGETQYF.

The chain recombines TRBV9 with TRBJ2-2; perhaps TRBD1 as D (5 bases). The CDR3 covers 15 residues. Germline values: CDR1 SGDLS, CDR2 YYNGEE. Trimming took off 1 base at V and 0 bases at J, with 7 bases between the two ends. CDR3 in amino acids: CASSVRGANTGELFF. CDR3 coding DNA: TGTGCCAGCAGCGTAAGGGGCGCGAACACCGGGGAGCTGTTTTTT.

The gene calls are TRBV2 and TRBJ1-2; D may be TRBD1 (5 bases). Between the trimmed V and J ends, which lost 7 bases and 7 bases, there was a span of 16 bases. Germline CDR1 SNHLY, CDR2 FYNNEI. This CDR3 region has 13 residues. This CDR3 reads CASKQDGSGGYTF. The CDR3, as DNA: TGTGCCAGCAAACAGGACGGTAGTGGTGGCTACACCTTC.

This sequence joins TRBV4-1 and TRBJ1-2; D is uncertain. Looked up from germline, CDR1 is MGHRA and CDR2 is YSYEKL. The CDR3 totals 14 residues. The germline V and J ends were trimmed by 1 base and 5 bases, with 11 bases remaining between them. In nucleotides, the CDR3 is TGCGCCAGCAGCCAAGTTCAGGATGGGTATGGCTACACCTTC. Protein: CASSQVQDGYGYTF.

The chain recombines TRBV18 with TRBJ2-3; no clear D. Deletions cut 4 bases from V and 4 bases from J, with 9 bases between. The length of the CDR3 is 13 residues. CDR1 KGHSH and CDR2 LQKENI come from the germline V gene. The CDR3 region has the DNA TGTGCCAGCTCACTATTACTATCAGATACGCAGTATTTT. Protein product: CASSLLLSDTQYF.

The rearrangement uses TRBV29-1 and TRBJ2-2, with 7 bases identical to TRBD1. The CDR3 has 13 amino acids. With V trimmed by 6 bases and J by 1 base, 2 bases remained unmatched. CDR1 is SQVTM and CDR2 is ANQGSEA in the germline V gene. In DNA form, the CDR3 reads TGCAGCGTGACAGGGCTGAACACCGGGGAGCTGTTTTTT. The encoded protein is CSVTGLNTGELFF.

The CDR3 DNA sequence: TGTGCCAGCAGCTCAGGAGCGGGAGCGGCCGGGGAGCTGTTTTTT. It is translated as CASSSGAGAAGELFF. This sequence joins TRBV5-4 and TRBJ2-2; 8 bases fit TRBD2. Trimming removed 3 bases from V and 6 bases from J; junction bases left unmatched: 7. The germline V gene has CDR1 SGHNT and CDR2 YYREEE (reference sequence). CDR3 size: 15 residues.

This clone was recorded once. The rearrangement joins TRBV29-1 to TRBJ2-3, with TRBD1 matching over 8 bases. CDR1 is SQVTM and CDR2 is ANQGSEA in the germline V gene. This CDR3 has 13 amino acids. V dropped 5 bases and J dropped 1; count of bases not matched to a gene: 2. In nucleotides, the CDR3 is TGCAGCGTTTTGACAGGGGGCACAGATACGCAGTATTTT. Translation: CSVLTGGTDTQYF.

The V gene is TRBV5-1, the J gene TRBJ1-3; D is unclear. V lost 4 bases, J lost 2 bases, and 13 bases lay in between. CDR1 is SGHRS and CDR2 is YFSETQ in the germline V gene. The CDR3 runs to 15 residues. The CDR3, as DNA: TGCGCCAGCAGCCCGGCCCCGGGTCCTGGAAACACCATATATTTT. As protein: CASSPAPGPGNTIYF.

The chain joins TRBV28 to TRBJ1-1; D unclear. Germline CDR1 MDHEN, CDR2 SYDVKM. V lost 6 bases and J lost 1, with 6 bases in between. This CDR3 comprises 12 residues. CDR3 bases: TGTGCCAGCAGCTATGAGAACACTGAAGCTTTCTTT. Translated, it gives CASSYENTEAFF.

The V call is TRBV6-1, the J call TRBJ2-7; D is possibly TRBD1 (5 bases). V was trimmed by 6 bases and J by 4 bases, leaving 10 bases between them. CDR3 length: 12 residues. From germline, CDR1 is MNHNS and CDR2 SASEGT. Here the CDR3 DNA reads TGTGCCAGCAGCCAGGGAACATACGAGCAGTACTTC. It specifies CASSQGTYEQYF.

The rearrangement uses TRBV2 and TRBJ2-1; TRBD2 matches 8 bases. With V trimmed by 7 bases and J by 7 bases, 12 bases remained unmatched. This CDR3 region has 15 residues. Germline V gene sequence: CDR1 SNHLY, CDR2 FYNNEI. In nucleotides, the CDR3 is TGTGCCAGCACCAAAGCGGGAGTTGAATGGAATGAGCAGTTCTTC. Protein sequence: CASTKAGVEWNEQFF.